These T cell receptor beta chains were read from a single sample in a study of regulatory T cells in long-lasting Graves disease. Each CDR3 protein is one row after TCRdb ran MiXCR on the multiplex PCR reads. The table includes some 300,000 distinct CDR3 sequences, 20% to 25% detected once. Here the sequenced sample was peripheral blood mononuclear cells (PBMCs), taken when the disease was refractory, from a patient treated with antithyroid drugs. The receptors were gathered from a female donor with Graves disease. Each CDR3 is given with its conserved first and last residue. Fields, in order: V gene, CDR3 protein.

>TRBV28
CASSLGGFTDTQYF
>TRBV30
CAWRLAGGETQYF
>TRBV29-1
CSVGGPDQETQYF
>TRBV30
CAADRQVNTEAFF
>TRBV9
CASSVDRGLGETQYF
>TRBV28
CASSPAGTGNNEQFF
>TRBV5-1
CASSLVAGGTDTQYF
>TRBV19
CAAGEKFYEQFF
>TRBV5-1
CASSFRDRTYEQYF
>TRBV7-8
CASSLGEVPSYEQYF
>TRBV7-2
CASSQGHTYEQYF
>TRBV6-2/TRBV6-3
CASSSTRRVADTQYF
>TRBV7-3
CASSEGSNTEAFF
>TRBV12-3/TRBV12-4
CASTQGRLYNSPLHF
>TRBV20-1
CSARDHERSTDTQYF
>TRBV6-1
CASSPTPGDTNTGELFF
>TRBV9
CASSAGGMNTEAFF
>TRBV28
CASSSGGRNTEAFF
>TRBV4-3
CASSQDVRTLSYEQYF
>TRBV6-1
CASSRGLATDTQYF
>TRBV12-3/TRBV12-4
CASRRTSGDQETQYF
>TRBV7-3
CASSLKGTGLAFF
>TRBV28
CASSIIPGGAGYTF
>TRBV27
CASSLEGAGQPQHF
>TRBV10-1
CASTKKDRGKGDSNQPQHF
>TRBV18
CASSPLDGNTEAFF
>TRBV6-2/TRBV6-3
CASSYSRDRGTEAFF
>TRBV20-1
CSAIGGKGSYEQYF
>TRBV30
CAWTVPIKTSSYEQYF
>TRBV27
CASSLTWGAPDQPQHF
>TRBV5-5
CASSLHYEQYF
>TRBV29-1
CSVGGEETQYF
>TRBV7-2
CASSQGDGLNTEAFF
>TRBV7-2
CASSSHRGAEAFF
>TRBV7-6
CASSSVGGYGYTF
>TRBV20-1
CSARDSATGGTGELFF
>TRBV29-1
CSVDWGLQETQYF
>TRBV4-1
CASSYGTVLKETQYF
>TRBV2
CASSVGVGGDTQYF
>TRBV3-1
CASSPPAGQAFF
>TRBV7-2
CASSSRGEETQYF
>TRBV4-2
CVSSQQPREKLFF
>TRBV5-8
CASTPGAGGTSYTF
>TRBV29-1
CSVEAGALQETQYF
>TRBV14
CASSYQLGQETQYF
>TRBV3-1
CASSQEVATSGFQETQYF
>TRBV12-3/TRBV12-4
CASSLGTGTVYEQYF
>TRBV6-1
CASSAGQANTEAFF
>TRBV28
CASNRRAGELFF
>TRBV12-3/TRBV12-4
CASSRLYSNQPQHF
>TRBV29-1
CSVVEQGRGAFF
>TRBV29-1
CSVSADRGKEKLFF